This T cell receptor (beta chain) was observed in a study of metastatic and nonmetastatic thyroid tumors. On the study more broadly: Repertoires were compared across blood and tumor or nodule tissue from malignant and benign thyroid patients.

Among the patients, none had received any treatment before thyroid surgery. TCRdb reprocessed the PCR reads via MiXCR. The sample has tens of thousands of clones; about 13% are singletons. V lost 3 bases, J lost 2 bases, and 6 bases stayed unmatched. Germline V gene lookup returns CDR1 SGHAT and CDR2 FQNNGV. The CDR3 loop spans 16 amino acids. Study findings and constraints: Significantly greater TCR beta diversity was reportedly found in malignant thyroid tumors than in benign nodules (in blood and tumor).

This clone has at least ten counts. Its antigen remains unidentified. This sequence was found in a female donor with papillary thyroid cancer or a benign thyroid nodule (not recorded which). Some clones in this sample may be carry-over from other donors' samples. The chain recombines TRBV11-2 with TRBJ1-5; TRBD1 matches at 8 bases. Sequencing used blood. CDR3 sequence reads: CASSLGQAGGNQPQHF. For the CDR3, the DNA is TGTGCCAGCAGCTTGGGACAGGCGGGCGGCAATCAGCCCCAGCATTTT.